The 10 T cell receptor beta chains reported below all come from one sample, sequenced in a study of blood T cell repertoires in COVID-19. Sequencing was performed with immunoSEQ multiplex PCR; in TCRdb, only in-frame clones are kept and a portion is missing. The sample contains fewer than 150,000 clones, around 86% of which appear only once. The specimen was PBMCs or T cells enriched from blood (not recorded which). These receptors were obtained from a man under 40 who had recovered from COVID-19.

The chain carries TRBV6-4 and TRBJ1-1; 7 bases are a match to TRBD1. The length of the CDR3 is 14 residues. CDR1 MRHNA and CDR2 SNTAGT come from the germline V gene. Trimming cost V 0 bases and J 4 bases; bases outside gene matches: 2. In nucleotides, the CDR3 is TGTGCCAGCAGTGACTCTTCAGGGGGCACTGAAGCTTTCTTT. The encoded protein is CASSDSSGGTEAFF.

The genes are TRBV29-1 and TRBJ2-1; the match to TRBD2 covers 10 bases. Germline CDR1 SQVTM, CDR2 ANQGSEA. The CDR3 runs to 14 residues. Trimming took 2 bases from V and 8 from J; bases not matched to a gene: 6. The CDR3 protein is CSVEPSGRVDEQFF. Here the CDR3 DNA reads TGCAGCGTTGAACCTAGCGGGAGAGTCGATGAGCAGTTCTTC.

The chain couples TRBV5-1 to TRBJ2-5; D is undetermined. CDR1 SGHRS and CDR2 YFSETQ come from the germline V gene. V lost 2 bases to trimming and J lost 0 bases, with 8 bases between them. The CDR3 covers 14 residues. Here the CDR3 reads CASSFGSYQETQYF. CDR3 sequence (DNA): TGCGCCAGCAGCTTCGGGTCTTACCAAGAGACCCAGTACTTC.

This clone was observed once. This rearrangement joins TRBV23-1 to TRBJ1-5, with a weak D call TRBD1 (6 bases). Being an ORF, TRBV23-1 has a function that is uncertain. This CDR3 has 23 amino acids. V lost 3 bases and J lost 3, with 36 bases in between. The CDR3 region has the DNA TGCGCCAGCAGTCAGCCGCCCCCGAATGGGACACCCTTTTTTCATATGAACAATCAGCCCCAGCATTTT. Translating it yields CASSQPPPNGTPFFHMNNQPQHF.

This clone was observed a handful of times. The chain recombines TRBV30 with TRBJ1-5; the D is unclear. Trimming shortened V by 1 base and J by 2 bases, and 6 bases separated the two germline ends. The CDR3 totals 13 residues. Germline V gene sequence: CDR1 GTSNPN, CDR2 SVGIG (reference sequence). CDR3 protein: CAWSGGCNQPQHF. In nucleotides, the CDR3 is TGTGCCTGGAGTGGAGGGTGCAATCAGCCCCAGCATTTT.

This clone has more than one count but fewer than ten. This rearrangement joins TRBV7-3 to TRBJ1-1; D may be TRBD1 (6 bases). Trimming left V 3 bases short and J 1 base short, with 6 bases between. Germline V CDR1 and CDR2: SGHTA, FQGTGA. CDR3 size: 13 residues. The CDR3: CASSLTGNTEAFF. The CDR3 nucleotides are TGTGCCAGCAGCTTGACAGGGAACACTGAAGCTTTCTTT.

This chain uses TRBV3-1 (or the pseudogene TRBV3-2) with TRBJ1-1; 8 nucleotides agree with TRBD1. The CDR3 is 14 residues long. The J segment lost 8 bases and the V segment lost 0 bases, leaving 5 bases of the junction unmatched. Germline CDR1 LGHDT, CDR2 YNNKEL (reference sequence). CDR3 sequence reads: CASSQEPGGAEAFF. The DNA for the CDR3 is TGTGCCAGCAGCCAAGAGCCAGGGGGCGCAGAAGCTTTCTTT.

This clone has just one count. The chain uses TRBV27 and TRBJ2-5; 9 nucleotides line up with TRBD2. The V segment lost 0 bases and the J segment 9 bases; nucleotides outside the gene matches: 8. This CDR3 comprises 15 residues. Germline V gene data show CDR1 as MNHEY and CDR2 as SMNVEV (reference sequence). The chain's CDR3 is CASSLSSGGPMAQYF. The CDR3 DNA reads TGTGCCAGCAGTTTATCTAGCGGGGGCCCCATGGCCCAGTACTTC.

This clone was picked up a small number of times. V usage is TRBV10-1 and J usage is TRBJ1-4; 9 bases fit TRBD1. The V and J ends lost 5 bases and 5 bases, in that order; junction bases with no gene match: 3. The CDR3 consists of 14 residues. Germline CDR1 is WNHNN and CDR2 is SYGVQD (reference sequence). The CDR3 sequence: CASSKDRGNEKLFF. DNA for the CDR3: TGCGCCAGCAGTAAGGACAGGGGAAATGAAAAACTGTTTTTT.

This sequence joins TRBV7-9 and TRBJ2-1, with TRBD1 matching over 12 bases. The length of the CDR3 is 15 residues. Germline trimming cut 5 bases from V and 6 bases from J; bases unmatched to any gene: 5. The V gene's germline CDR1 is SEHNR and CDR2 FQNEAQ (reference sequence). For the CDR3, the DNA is TGTGCCAGCAGCCTGGGACAGGGGGCGCTCAATGAGCAGTTCTTC. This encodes CASSLGQGALNEQFF. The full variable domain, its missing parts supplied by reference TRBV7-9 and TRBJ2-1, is DTGVSQNPRHKITKRGQNVTFRCDPISEHNRLYWYRQTLGQGPEFLTYFQNEAQLEKSRLLSDRFSAERPKGSFSTLEIQRTEQGDSAMYLCASSLGQGALNEQFFGPGTRLTVL.